The rows below give T cell receptor beta chains drawn from one sample of a study of blood T cell repertoires in COVID-19. TCRdb's table, derived via immunoSEQ multiplex PCR, lists solely in-frame clones and lacks some. The sample lists approximately 98,000 clones; approximately 81% were seen once. Sequences were obtained from peripheral blood. The receptors were gathered from a man aged 55 to 70 with acute or convalescent COVID-19. Both conserved end residues are part of each CDR3. The order of the fields is V gene, J gene, D gene, clone size, CDR3 protein, CDR3 DNA. A D gene is named only where the DNA matches it firmly. Size is omitted from some rows. Given values are once, few, many or a class for expanded clones.

TRBV7-9	TRBJ1-4	TRBD1	few	CASSLRGQANEKLFF	TGTGCCAGCAGCCTCAGGGGGCAGGCTAATGAAAAACTGTTTTTT
TRBV9	TRBJ1-5	.	.	CASSVSHGNNQPQHF	TGTGCCAGCAGCGTTTCACATGGTAACAATCAGCCCCAGCATTTT
TRBV2	TRBJ1-6	.	.	CASSEEGREDSPLHF	TGTGCCAGCAGTGAAGAAGGCAGGGAGGATTCACCCCTCCACTTT
TRBV5-1	TRBJ2-5	.	.	CASSLVRGEETQYF	TGCGCCAGCAGCTTGGTTCGGGGTGAAGAGACCCAGTACTTC
TRBV4-1	TRBJ2-5	.	.	CASSQDRTPLETQYF	TGCGCCAGCAGCCAAGACAGGACACCCCTCGAGACCCAGTACTTC
TRBV28	TRBJ1-5	TRBD1	.	CASLGRGQVSNQPQHF	TGTGCCAGCCTTGGTCGGGGACAGGTTAGCAATCAGCCCCAGCATTTT
TRBV18	TRBJ2-2	TRBD1	.	CASSPRDSPTGELFF	TGTGCCAGCTCACCACGGGACAGTCCAACCGGGGAGCTGTTTTTT
TRBV3-1/TRBV3-2	TRBJ1-2	.	.	CASSQQGLSGYTF	TGTGCCAGCAGCCAGCAGGGTTTAAGTGGCTACACCTTC
TRBV9	TRBJ2-5	TRBD2	.	CASSAAGGGRETQYF	TGTGCCAGCAGCGCAGCGGGCGGGGGAAGGGAGACCCAGTACTTC
TRBV4-1	TRBJ2-1	.	.	CASSLPTGSYNEQFF	TGCGCCAGCAGCCTCCCCACCGGCTCCTACAATGAGCAGTTCTTC
TRBV10-3	TRBJ1-3	.	.	CAISGVSGNTIYF	TGTGCCATCAGTGGAGTCTCTGGAAACACCATATATTTT
TRBV11-1	TRBJ1-1	.	.	CASSLLNSENTEAFF	TGTGCCAGCAGCTTATTGAACAGTGAGAACACTGAAGCTTTCTTT
TRBV11-2	TRBJ2-2	TRBD2	.	CASRTGAGGFTGELFF	TGTGCCAGCAGGACAGGAGCGGGAGGTTTCACCGGGGAGCTGTTTTTT
TRBV30	TRBJ1-5	.	.	CAWRASGSSADQPQHF	TGTGCCTGGAGGGCATCGGGATCCTCGGCGGATCAGCCCCAGCATTTT
TRBV6-8	TRBJ2-1	.	once	CASSYTADIYNEQFF	TGTGCCAGCAGTTACACCGCAGATATTTACAATGAGCAGTTCTTC
TRBV30	TRBJ1-5	TRBD1	once	CAWSRQGNQPQHF	TGTGCCTGGAGCCGACAGGGGAATCAGCCCCAGCATTTT
TRBV10-1	TRBJ2-2	TRBD2	.	CASSGMTSGGELFF	TGCGCCAGCAGTGGCATGACTAGCGGCGGGGAGCTGTTTTTT
TRBV7-2	TRBJ1-1	TRBD1	once	CASGARQGNTEAFF	TGTGCCAGCGGGGCGAGACAGGGGAACACTGAAGCTTTCTTT
TRBV11-2	TRBJ2-1	.	once	CASSPDYVSYNEQFF	TGTGCCAGCAGTCCCGACTATGTCTCCTACAATGAGCAGTTCTTC
TRBV7-2	TRBJ2-1	TRBD1	once	CASSWSGGRDEQFF	TGTGCCAGCAGCTGGTCAGGGGGCAGGGATGAGCAGTTCTTC
TRBV12-3/TRBV12-4	TRBJ1-1	.	.	CASSPLNGEAFF	TGTGCCAGCTCCCCGTTGAACGGTGAAGCTTTCTTT
TRBV2	TRBJ2-3	.	.	CASSVSTSSTDTQYF	TGTGCCAGCAGTGTATCGACTAGTTCCACAGATACGCAGTATTTT
TRBV28	TRBJ1-3	.	.	CASSLWTQRFSGNTIYF	TGTGCCAGCAGTTTATGGACGCAGAGGTTCTCTGGAAACACCATATATTTT
TRBV12-3/TRBV12-4	TRBJ1-2	.	.	CASSSANRDGYTF	TGTGCCAGCAGTTCGGCAAACAGGGATGGCTACACCTTC
TRBV18	TRBJ1-1	.	.	CASSPSWDFRPMNTEAFF	TGTGCCAGCTCACCCTCCTGGGACTTTAGACCCATGAACACTGAAGCTTTCTTT
TRBV11-3	TRBJ2-1	TRBD2	.	CASSLDGGPLAGGYNEQFF	TGTGCCAGCAGCTTAGATGGAGGACCTCTAGCGGGAGGTTACAATGAGCAGTTCTTC
TRBV19	TRBJ2-5	TRBD2	few	CASSIAQGRGLAGVKTQYF	TGTGCCAGTAGTATCGCGCAGGGGAGAGGGCTAGCGGGAGTGAAGACCCAGTACTTC
TRBV3-1/TRBV3-2	TRBJ1-1	.	.	CASSRTINAEAFF	TGTGCCAGCAGCCGGACTATCAACGCTGAAGCTTTCTTT
TRBV4-3	TRBJ1-1	.	.	CASSQESGGTEAFF	TGCGCCAGCAGCCAAGAGTCAGGAGGTACTGAAGCTTTCTTT
TRBV27	TRBJ2-1	.	.	CASSSYRSREQFF	TGTGCCAGCAGTTCCTATCGGTCGCGTGAGCAGTTCTTC
TRBV19	TRBJ1-2	TRBD1	.	CASSRQGSEYGYTF	TGTGCCAGTAGCCGACAGGGATCGGAATATGGCTACACCTTC
TRBV6-5	TRBJ1-1	.	.	CASSRGTDRRGFF	TGTGCCAGCAGCAGAGGGACGGACAGAAGGGGTTTCTTT
TRBV6-5	TRBJ2-5	.	few	CASSRQVSQETQYF	TGTGCCAGCAGTAGACAGGTATCCCAAGAGACCCAGTACTTC
TRBV28	TRBJ1-1	TRBD1	few	CASMFPRTGNTEAFF	TGTGCCAGCATGTTTCCCCGGACAGGCAACACTGAAGCTTTCTTT
TRBV18	TRBJ1-2	TRBD1	.	CASSPVDRGSGYTF	TGTGCCAGCTCACCTGTGGACAGGGGATCTGGCTACACCTTC
TRBV7-2	TRBJ1-5	.	few	CASSPGKFFNQPQHF	TGTGCCAGCAGCCCAGGCAAGTTTTTCAATCAGCCCCAGCATTTT
TRBV6-5	TRBJ1-6	.	.	CASSYSEGPGSPLHF	TGTGCCAGCAGTTACTCGGAAGGGCCAGGGTCACCCCTCCACTTT